This T cell receptor beta chain emerged from a study of chemoradiotherapy in HPV16-positive cancers. Produced via immunoSEQ multiplex PCR; TCRdb's table is partial and in-frame only. This sample has roughly 39,000 clones, with 76% found just once. This TCR derives from a human donor with HPV-associated anogenital cancer. Material: blood, obtained from a patient who underwent chemoradiotherapy.

The CDR3 nucleotides read TGTGCCACTTCTCTGGGACAGCTCACCGGGGAGCTGTTTTTT. Protein product: CATSLGQLTGELFF. The genes are TRBV27 and TRBJ2-2; 7 bases map to TRBD1. After removal of 10 bases from V and 4 bases from J, the junction contained 9 bases not matched to a gene. Germline-derived CDR1 and CDR2 are MNHEY and SMNVEV (reference sequence). The CDR3 is made up of 14 amino acids.